The next 27 T cell receptor beta chains were all read from a single sample in a study of T-cell reconstitution after alpha-beta-depleted transplantation in children. A library of TCRbeta sequences, prepared with unique molecular identifiers, was generated. Each CDR3 protein is one row after TCRdb ran MiXCR on the PCR reads. This table has approximately 650,000 distinct CDR3 sequences, less than 15% appearing once. Material: PBMCs, obtained before TCRalphabeta/CD19-depleted stem cell transplant. All receptors come from a girl aged 2 to 10 with congenital amegakaryocytic thrombocytopenia, due to receive a stem cell transplant.

This clonotype was seen many times. The chain is built from TRBV20-1 and TRBJ2-3; TRBD2 aligns across 9 bases. Germline loops: CDR1 DFQATT, CDR2 SNEGSKA (reference sequence). This CDR3 spans 14 amino acids. The V segment lost 6 bases and the J segment 5 bases; nucleotides outside the gene matches: 9. The CDR3 loop is CSALSGSEGDTQYF. In nucleotides, the CDR3 is TGCAGTGCCCTTAGCGGGAGTGAGGGAGATACGCAGTATTTT.

The chain employs TRBV3-1 and TRBJ2-7; tentatively, D is TRBD2 (6 bases). Germline V lookup: CDR1 LGHDT, CDR2 YNNKEL (reference sequence). This CDR3 has 12 amino acids. V was trimmed by 7 bases and J by 6 bases, leaving 13 bases between them. CDR3 coding DNA: TGTGCCAGCATCTCTCGGCGGGGCGAGCAGTACTTC. Protein sequence: CASISRRGEQYF.

This clonotype occurred a few times. This chain uses TRBV5-1 with TRBJ2-1, with 7 positions matching TRBD1. The CDR3 is 15 residues long. The germline V gene encodes CDR1 SGHRS and CDR2 YFSETQ. J was trimmed by 6 bases and V by 0 bases; bases with no gene match: 6. The CDR3 DNA follows: TGCGCCAGCAGCTTGGCGGGACAGAGCGGCAATGAGCAGTTCTTC. It yields the protein CASSLAGQSGNEQFF.

This rearrangement joins TRBV5-1 to TRBJ2-5, with 8 bases identical to TRBD2. The germline CDR1 and CDR2 sequences are SGHRS and YFSETQ. V shed 3 bases, J shed 1 base, and the junction held 5 bases outside the gene matches. The CDR3 runs to 15 residues. CDR3 amino acids: CASSSRGGFQETQYF. The CDR3 bases are TGCGCCAGCAGCTCCCGGGGGGGATTCCAAGAGACCCAGTACTTC.

Many counts were recorded for this clonotype. The chain links TRBV29-1 to TRBJ2-5, with TRBD2 as a possible D gene (5 bases). Trimming cost V 4 bases and J 7 bases, with 19 bases left between them. Germline V lookup: CDR1 SQVTM, CDR2 ANQGSEA. This CDR3 has 14 residues. The CDR3 protein is CSVVRGSGLGTQYF. Here the CDR3 DNA reads TGCAGCGTTGTCCGGGGATCCGGCCTGGGGACCCAGTACTTC.

The gene calls are TRBV20-1 and TRBJ2-7; TRBD1 might be the D (6 bases). This CDR3 comprises 14 residues. Between the trimmed V and J ends, which lost 3 bases and 3 bases, there was a span of 15 bases. The V gene's germline CDR1 is DFQATT and CDR2 SNEGSKA (reference sequence). The CDR3 region is CSASPGHLIYEQYF. DNA for the CDR3: TGCAGTGCTAGTCCGGGACACCTAATCTACGAGCAGTACTTC.

J is TRBJ2-1 and V is TRBV5-1; TRBD2 aligns across 8 bases. In germline, CDR1 is SGHRS, CDR2 YFSETQ. Germline trimming cut 4 bases from V and 8 bases from J; bases unmatched to any gene: 14. The CDR3 consists of 16 residues. The CDR3 DNA reads as TGCGCCAGCAGCCGCGGGGCGGGAGGTTTGCTGGATGAGCAGTTCTTC. Its translation is CASSRGAGGLLDEQFF. Full variable domain (rest looked up from reference TRBV5-1 and TRBJ2-1): KAGVTQTPRYLIKTRGQQVTLSCSPISGHRSVSWYQQTPGQGLQFLFEYFSETQRNKGNFPGRFSGRQFSNSRSEMNVSTLELGDSALYLCASSRGAGGLLDEQFFGPGTRLTVL.

The genes are TRBV18 and TRBJ2-6; 12 bases are a match to TRBD1. CDR1 and CDR2 from the germline V gene are KGHSH and LQKENI. V dropped 5 bases and J dropped 1; count of bases not matched to a gene: 9. The CDR3 contains 19 residues. The CDR3 nucleotides are TGTGCCAGCTCAGGACTACCGGGACAGGGGGCATCTGGGGCCAACGTCCTGACTTTC. This sequence encodes CASSGLPGQGASGANVLTF.

J is TRBJ2-1 and V is TRBV18; 7 positions match TRBD2. Losses at the gene ends were 2 bases for V and 0 bases for J; bases not matched to a gene: 10. The CDR3 is 18 amino acids. CDR1 is KGHSH and CDR2 is LQKENI in the germline V gene. The CDR3 DNA reads TGTGCCAGCTCACCAAACGAAGGAGCGGGGAGCTCCTACAATGAGCAGTTCTTC. Translation gives CASSPNEGAGSSYNEQFF.

V usage is TRBV5-1 and J usage is TRBJ1-3; D is uncertain. CDR1 is SGHRS, CDR2 YFSETQ, per germline. The V end lost 0 bases, the J end lost 0 bases, and 10 bases lay between the germline ends. There are 16 residues in the CDR3. The CDR3, as DNA: TGCGCCAGCAGCTTGGAGGGCACCGCCTCTGGAAACACCATATATTTT. The encoded protein is CASSLEGTASGNTIYF.

This clonotype was observed many times. CDR3 protein: CASSLVSGETQYF. The CDR3 nucleotides read TGTGCCAGCAGCTTAGTCAGCGGAGAGACCCAGTACTTC. The V gene is TRBV7-7, the J gene TRBJ2-5; a weak D match, TRBD2 (5 bases). This CDR3 spans 13 amino acids. V lost 1 base, J lost 4 bases, and 7 bases lay in between. The germline gives CDR1 SSHAT, CDR2 FNYEAQ (reference sequence).

Comments on this clonotype: This may be a read error, as it is one base from a much larger clone. This chain connects TRBV7-2 to TRBJ1-5; the D gene is possibly TRBD1 (5 bases). CDR1 and CDR2 from the germline V gene are SGHTA and FQGNSA. This CDR3 is 14 amino acids long. DNA for the CDR3: TGTGCCAGCAGCTTAGAGACTAGGGGTCAGCCCCTGCATTTT. Amino acids: CASSLETRGQPLHF. The whole variable domain, filled in from reference TRBV7-2 and TRBJ1-5, reads GAGVSQSPSNKVTEKGKDVELRCDPISGHTALYWYRQSLGQGLEFLIYFQGNSAPDKSGLPSDRFSAERTGGSVSTLTIQRTQQEDSAVYLCASSLETRGQPLHFGDGTRLSIL.

Many counts were recorded for this clonotype. The rearrangement links TRBV11-2 to TRBJ2-2; D is unresolved. Germline V CDR1 and CDR2: SGHAT, FQNNGV. V gave up 5 bases and J gave up 4 bases, with 11 bases separating them. This CDR3 is 14 amino acids long. CDR3 sequence reads: CASSHPVVTGELFF. The CDR3 nucleotides are TGTGCCAGCAGCCATCCGGTTGTCACCGGGGAGCTGTTTTTT.

This clonotype has a count of ten or more. The DNA for the CDR3 is TGTGCCAGCAGCCAAATTGCGGTCGCCGGGAGCACTGAAGCTTTCTTT. The encoded protein is CASSQIAVAGSTEAFF. V is TRBV3-1 and J is TRBJ1-1, with D uncertain. The V end was cut by 2 bases, the J end by 4 bases, with 17 bases between. Germline V lookup: CDR1 LGHDT, CDR2 YNNKEL (reference sequence). The length of the CDR3 is 16 residues.

Turning to this clonotype: At one end the junction does not follow the germline gene, possibly because of a read error. The V and J genes are TRBV3-1 and TRBJ1-2; D is ambiguous. CDR1 and CDR2 from the germline V gene are LGHDT and YNNKEL (reference sequence). The CDR3 has 13 residues. The CDR3 DNA reads as TGTGCCAGCAGCCAAGACAGCGGCTATCGCTACACCTTC. Residues: CASSQDSGYRYTF.

This rearrangement joins TRBV3-1 to TRBJ2-7, with D perhaps matching TRBD1 (6 bases). The CDR3 length is 17 residues. In germline, CDR1 is LGHDT, CDR2 YNNKEL (reference sequence). The V end was cut by 3 bases, the J end by 3 bases, with 21 bases between. CDR3 loop: CASSQGVWDTPYYEQYF. For the CDR3, the DNA is TGTGCCAGCAGCCAGGGAGTGTGGGACACCCCTTACTACGAGCAGTACTTC.

This clonotype has just a few counts. V gene TRBV19 combines with J gene TRBJ2-3; 7 bases fit TRBD2. The CDR3 runs 14 residues. The trim removed 3 bases at V and 4 bases at J, leaving 4 bases unmatched. Germline CDR1 is LNHDA and CDR2 is SQIVND (reference sequence). CDR3 sequence: CASSMAGASDTQYF. CDR3 bases: TGTGCCAGTAGTATGGCGGGAGCATCAGATACGCAGTATTTT.

Many counts were recorded for this clonotype. This chain uses TRBV5-1 with TRBJ2-1, with 10 nucleotides matching TRBD2. The V gene's germline CDR1 is SGHRS and CDR2 YFSETQ. The CDR3 is 15 amino acids. Unmatched junction bases numbered 6, after V lost 1 base and J lost 8 bases. This chain's CDR3 is CASSLLTSGFDEQFF. For the CDR3, the DNA is TGCGCCAGCAGCTTGCTGACTAGCGGGTTCGATGAGCAGTTCTTC.

In its sample, this clonotype was seen once. The chain uses TRBV5-1 and TRBJ1-1; possible D gene TRBD1, 5 bases. Germline V gene sequence: CDR1 SGHRS, CDR2 YFSETQ. The CDR3 consists of 15 residues. V lost 1 base, J lost 1 base, and 11 bases lay in between. The CDR3 sequence is CASSLYGQGNTEAFF. Here the CDR3 DNA reads TGCGCCAGCAGCTTGTACGGGCAGGGGAACACTGAAGCTTTCTTT.

In this sample, this clonotype turned up many times. V and J are TRBV27 and TRBJ2-7; tentatively, D is TRBD1 or TRBD2 (5 bases each). The germline gives CDR1 MNHEY, CDR2 SMNVEV (reference sequence). CDR3 length: 13 amino acids. Trimming left V 6 bases short and J 2 bases short, with 11 bases between. CDR3 sequence reads: CASSPGGAYEQYF. Written as DNA, the CDR3 is TGTGCCAGCAGCCCTGGGGGAGCCTACGAGCAGTACTTC.

This clonotype was observed many times. The chain links TRBV6-5 to TRBJ2-7; 7 positions match TRBD1. With 6 bases clipped from V and 7 bases from J, the junction kept 9 bases outside the gene matches. Per germline, CDR1 MNHEY and CDR2 SVGAGI. The length of the CDR3 is 13 residues. CDR3 nucleotide sequence: TGTGCCAGCAGCCCCGGGACAGAACGAGAGCAGTACTTC. Translating gives CASSPGTEREQYF.

V is TRBV28 and J is TRBJ2-2; D may be TRBD2 (5 bases). The V end lost 2 bases, the J end lost 6 bases, and 13 bases lay between the germline ends. CDR3 length: 15 residues. Per germline, CDR1 MDHEN and CDR2 SYDVKM. The DNA of the CDR3 is TGTGCCAGCAGTTTAGAGGGAGCCTCCTCCGGGGAGCTGTTTTTT. This gives the protein CASSLEGASSGELFF.

This clonotype came up many times. The rearrangement links TRBV5-1 to TRBJ2-1; the match to TRBD2 covers 7 bases. This CDR3 region has 16 residues. CDR1 is SGHRS, CDR2 YFSETQ, per germline. The V gene end was trimmed by 4 bases and the J gene end by 4 bases; junction bases not matched to a gene: 11. The CDR3 DNA is TGCGCCAGCAGCGGGGCCCGGGAGGTAGGGTACAATGAGCAGTTCTTC. Amino acid sequence: CASSGAREVGYNEQFF.

The DNA for the CDR3 is TGCGCCAGCAGCCAAAATCTAGCCGGGGAGCTGTTTTTT. Translation: CASSQNLAGELFF. J is TRBJ2-2 and V is TRBV4-1; D is uncertain. CDR3 size: 13 residues. Germline CDR1 MGHRA, CDR2 YSYEKL. Trimming removed 2 bases from V and 6 bases from J, with 7 bases in between.

This clonotype was picked up many times. J is TRBJ2-3 and V is TRBV12-3 or TRBV12-4; 7 nucleotides align to TRBD2. V lost 7 bases to trimming and J lost 4 bases; unmatched junction nucleotides: 14. There are 16 residues in the CDR3. The DNA of the CDR3 is TGTGCCAGCACTGGGGGGGGAGCTAGTGGGGCAGATACGCAGTATTTT. This sequence encodes CASTGGGASGADTQYF.

This clonotype was seen only a few times. V usage is TRBV5-6 and J usage is TRBJ2-3; TRBD1 or TRBD2 may be the D gene (5 bases each). Per germline, CDR1 SGHDT and CDR2 YYEEEE. Trimming cost V 0 bases and J 6 bases, with 8 bases left between them. This CDR3 is 13 amino acids long. CDR3 nucleotide sequence: TGTGCCAGCAGCTTGGCCTGGGGGGATACGCAGTATTTT. It translates to CASSLAWGDTQYF.

This clonotype occurred many times. CDR3 sequence: CASSPYPHRGGTEAFF. DNA of the CDR3: TGCGCCAGCAGCCCCTACCCCCACAGGGGAGGGACTGAAGCTTTCTTT. The gene calls are TRBV4-1 and TRBJ1-1; 7 nucleotides match TRBD1. The CDR3 spans 16 residues. V shed 4 bases, J shed 5 bases, and the junction held 13 bases outside the gene matches. Germline V gene data show CDR1 as MGHRA and CDR2 as YSYEKL.